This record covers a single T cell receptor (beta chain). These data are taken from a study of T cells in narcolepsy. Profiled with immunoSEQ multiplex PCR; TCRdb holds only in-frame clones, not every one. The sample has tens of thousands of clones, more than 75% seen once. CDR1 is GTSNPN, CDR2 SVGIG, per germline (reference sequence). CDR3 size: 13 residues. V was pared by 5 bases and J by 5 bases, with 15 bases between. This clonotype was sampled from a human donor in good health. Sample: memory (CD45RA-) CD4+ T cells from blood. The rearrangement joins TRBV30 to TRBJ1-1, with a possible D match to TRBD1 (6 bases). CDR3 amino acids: CAWAHTGSTEAFF. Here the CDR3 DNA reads TGTGCCTGGGCGCACACAGGGTCTACTGAAGCTTTCTTT.